This TCR beta chain was observed in a study of blood T cell repertoires in COVID-19. Repertoires were generated with immunoSEQ multiplex PCR, while TCRdb's copy carries only in-frame clones and drops some. The sample shows 150,000 to 200,000 clones, 88% of them seen only once. This CDR3 spans 18 amino acids. CDR1 MRHNA and CDR2 SNTAGT come from the germline V gene. With 2 bases clipped from V and 2 bases from J, the junction kept 7 bases outside the gene matches. The sequenced material came from peripheral blood. The rearrangement links TRBV6-4 to TRBJ1-5; 12 bases line up with TRBD1. The sequence came from a human donor in a cohort sampled during active COVID-19. As DNA, the CDR3 is TGTGCCAGCAGTGACACCCGGGACAGGGGGCGTCGCAATCAGCCCCAGCATTTT. Protein: CASSDTRDRGRRNQPQHF.